Here is one T cell receptor beta chain with its context. Its antigen is unknown. At one of its ends the junction is not consistent with the germline gene, which may arise from a read error. Bulk unsorted tissue served as the source for RNA extraction, and RNA quality was assessed using a NanoDrop ND-1000 and an Agilent 2100. The normal lung samples consisted of distant non-tumor tissue collected more than 3 cm from the tumor edge. The donors were newly diagnosed lung cancer patients admitted for thoracic surgery in China from August to November 2014 who had not received prior chemotherapy. Anyone who had undergone radiotherapy or chemotherapy before, or who had another cancer at the same time, was left out of the study. Pieces of surgical tissue measuring about 1-2.1 cm3 were kept in RNAlater solution and held at -80 degrees C until needed. Receptor libraries were prepared by multiplex PCR. The data were produced on an Illumina HiSeq 2500. TCRbeta libraries were built by three rounds of nested PCR using primers (Table S4), following protocols modified from ARM-PCR. Before sequencing, PCR products in the 200-500 bp range were cut out of the gel and cleaned up using the QIAquick gel extraction kit. As for how the authors treated the data: Reads were cleaned with Trimmomatic, merged with FLASH into complete CDR3 sequences, and assigned to V(D)J germline segments with MiTCR. VDJtools was used to compute clonal diversity as the inverse Simpson's index. Productive reads were defined as in-frame sequences without a premature stop codon. TCRdb passed the public sequencing reads through fastp at Q25 and MiXCR, retaining productive beta sequences. CDR3 protein sequences are deduplicated, and each keeps its most common genes and DNA. The V and J calls and clone size come from TCRdb's table, not from the authors' own analysis. This sample gives approximately 120,000 distinct CDR3 sequences in total; 60% to 65% of them show up just once. In total, the top ten clones hold over 15% of the sample.

The CDR3 goes from the cysteine to the phenylalanine over 14 residues. The DNA shown is the 42-base CDR3, in frame from base 1. The germline V gene gives CDR1 as MNHEY and CDR2 as SVGEGT. This entry belongs to a study of tumor and adjacent non-tumor tissue in lung cancer (dated by TCRdb to between 2017 and 2018). In terms of the full investigation: By cancer type, the cohort comprised some 13 adenocarcinoma patients, a couple of squamous cell carcinoma patients and 1 small cell lung cancer patient. Sequencing generated a total of 125,075,908 productive TCRbeta reads, averaging around 4.3 million reads per sample. Using bulk TCRbeta repertoires from around 15 lung cancer patients, the study set lung tumor tissue side by side with matched distant non-tumor lung tissue. Ages among the approximately 15 patients ranged from roughly 30 to 76 years, there were about ten men and 5 women, and disease was at TNM stage I to III. Around 31 paired specimens, one tumor and one normal lung sample per patient, were profiled by TCRbeta CDR3 sequencing. Findings and caveats that apply to the study as a whole: The top 100 clones accounted for a significantly larger cumulative portion of the repertoire in normal lung than in tumor tissue. Only around 14 patients were in the cohort, and the authors stated that larger samples and more detailed clinical data are needed. Because peripheral blood was not sequenced, blood TCRbeta repertoires in the lung cancer patients of the study were not examined. Significantly higher TCR diversity (inverse Simpson) was observed in tumor tissue than in normal lung tissue (approximately 430 vs 150, P = 0.0075, Mann-Whitney U test). Significantly higher TCR diversity was found in younger patients, and higher tumor TCR diversity was associated with shorter overall and disease-free survival. Neither the sequencing platform nor unique molecular identifiers are mentioned in the methods.

What was sequenced was distant non-tumor lung tissue. Recombination joined TRBV6-2 or TRBV6-3 with TRBJ2-2; the D gene is perhaps TRBD1, from 6 matching bases. The receptor was derived from a man between 60 and 70 years old with non-small cell lung cancer. The DNA sequence follows: TGTGCCAGCAGCCGAAACAGGGATTCCGGGGAGCTGTTTTTC. This sequence encodes CASSRNRDSGELFF.